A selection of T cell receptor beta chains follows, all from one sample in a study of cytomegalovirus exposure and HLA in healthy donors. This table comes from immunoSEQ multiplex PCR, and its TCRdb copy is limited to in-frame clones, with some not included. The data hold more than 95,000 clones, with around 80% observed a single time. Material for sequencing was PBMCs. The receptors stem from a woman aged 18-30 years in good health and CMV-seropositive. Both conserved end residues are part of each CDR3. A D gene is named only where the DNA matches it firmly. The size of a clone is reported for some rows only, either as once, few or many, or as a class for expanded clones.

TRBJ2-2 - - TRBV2 TGTGCCAGCAGTGAACAGGCTCCCCCGAGCACCGGGGAGCTGTTTTTT CASSEQAPPSTGELFF
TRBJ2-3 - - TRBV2 TGTGCCAGCTCCCAGGCCGATACGCAGTATTTT CASSQADTQYF
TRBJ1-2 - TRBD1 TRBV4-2 TGTGCCAGCAGCCAACACTCCGGGACAGACTATGGCTACACCTTC CASSQHSGTDYGYTF
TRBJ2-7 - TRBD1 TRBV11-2 TGTGCCAGCAGCTTAGTCCAGGGGGCATTCTACGAGCAGTACTTC CASSLVQGAFYEQYF
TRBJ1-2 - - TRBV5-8 TGTGCCAGCAGCCTTGACAACGATCATGGCTACACCTTC CASSLDNDHGYTF
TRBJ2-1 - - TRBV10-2 TGCGCCAGCAGAGACAGGCTGGCTCCTACCAATGAGCAGTTCTTC CASRDRLAPTNEQFF
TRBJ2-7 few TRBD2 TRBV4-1 TGCGCCAGCAGCCTCGGACTAGCGGGACCTTACGAGCAGTACTTC CASSLGLAGPYEQYF
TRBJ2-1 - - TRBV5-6 TGTGCCAGCAGCTCAGCTAGCTCTCCGAGGAATGAGCAGTTCTTC CASSSASSPRNEQFF
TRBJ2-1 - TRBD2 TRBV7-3 TGTGCCAGCAGCTTAAGCGGGAGTTACAATGAGCAGTTCTTC CASSLSGSYNEQFF
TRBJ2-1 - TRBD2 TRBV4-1 TGCGCCAGCAGTGGGACTAGCGGGCAGGAAGAGCAGTTCTTC CASSGTSGQEEQFF
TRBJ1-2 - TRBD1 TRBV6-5 TGTGCCAGCAGTCGGGGGCAAGGGGGCAATTATGGCTACACCTTC CASSRGQGGNYGYTF
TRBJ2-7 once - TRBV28 TGTGCCAGCCGGGTTAGATACGAGCAGTACTTC CASRVRYEQYF
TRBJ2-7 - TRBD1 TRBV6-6 TGTGCCAGCAGAAAAGACAGGGAATTTAGCGCCTACGAGCAGTACTTC CASRKDREFSAYEQYF
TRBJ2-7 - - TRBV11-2 TGTGCCAGCAGCTTAGGCCTCGGGGACGAGCAGTACTTC CASSLGLGDEQYF
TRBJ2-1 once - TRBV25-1 TGTGCCAGCAGTGAACCGGGTGAGCAGTTCTTC CASSEPGEQFF
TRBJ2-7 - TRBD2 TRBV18 TGTGCCAGCTCTCAGGGAGGGTACGAGCAGTACTTC CASSQGGYEQYF
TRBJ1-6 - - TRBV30 TGTGCCTGGCAGTTCGGGAGAGGTGGATCACCCCTCCACTTT CAWQFGRGGSPLHF
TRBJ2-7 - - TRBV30 TGTGCCTGGAGACCTAGAGGGCTAGCAGGTTACGAGCAGTACTTC CAWRPRGLAGYEQYF
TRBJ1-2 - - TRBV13 TGTGCCAGCACCTCTAGCGGGGACGGCTACACCTTC CASTSSGDGYTF
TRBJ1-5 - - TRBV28 TGTGCCAGCAGTTTTGGAGGAAATCAGCCCCAGCATTTT CASSFGGNQPQHF
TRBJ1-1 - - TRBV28 TGTGCCAGCAGTTTAGAGTGGACTGAAGCTTTCTTT CASSLEWTEAFF
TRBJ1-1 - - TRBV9 TGTGCCAGCAGCGTAGCCCCCGTCACTGAAGCTTTCTTT CASSVAPVTEAFF
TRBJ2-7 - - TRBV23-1 TGCGCCAGCAGTCAATCCGGTCGTCTCGGCCGGGAAACCTACGAGCAGTACTTC CASSQSGRLGRETYEQYF
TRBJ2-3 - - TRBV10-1 TGCGCCAGCAGTGAACGGGAGTGGGATACGCAGTATTTT CASSEREWDTQYF
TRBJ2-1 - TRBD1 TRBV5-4 TGTGCCAGCAGCATGACAGGGACAAATGAGCAGTTCTTC CASSMTGTNEQFF
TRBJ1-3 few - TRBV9 TGTGCCAGCAGCCAAGAGGCGGGGGGCGGAAACACCATATATTTT CASSQEAGGGNTIYF
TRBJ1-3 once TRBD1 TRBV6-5 TGTGCCAGCAGTTATGGGCAGGGGGCAGGAAACACCATATATTTT CASSYGQGAGNTIYF
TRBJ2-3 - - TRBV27 TGTGCCAGCAGTTCTTTTACAGATACGCAGTATTTT CASSSFTDTQYF
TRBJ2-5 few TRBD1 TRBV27 TGTGCCAGCAGTTTCGGGACAGCACAAGAGACCCAGTACTTC CASSFGTAQETQYF
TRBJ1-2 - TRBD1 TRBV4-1 TGCGCCAGCCGACGAGGGCACTACAGGGGAGCCGGCGGCTACACCTTC CASRRGHYRGAGGYTF
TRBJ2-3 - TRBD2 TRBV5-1 TGCGCCAGCGACCGAAACGCGGGAGTGGTAGATACGCAGTATTTT CASDRNAGVVDTQYF
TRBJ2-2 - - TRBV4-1 TGCGCCAGCAGCCAAGATCTTAGGAACACCGGGGAGCTGTTTTTT CASSQDLRNTGELFF
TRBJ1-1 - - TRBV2 TGTGCCAGCTCATTGGACTACCTCTCCACTGAAGCTTTCTTT CASSLDYLSTEAFF
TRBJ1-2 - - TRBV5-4 TGTGCCAGCAGCCTGAGGACAGAAAATGGCTACACCTTC CASSLRTENGYTF
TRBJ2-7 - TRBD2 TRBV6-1 TGTGCCAGCAAGAGAGCGGGACCGGACCCCTACGAGCAGTACTTC CASKRAGPDPYEQYF
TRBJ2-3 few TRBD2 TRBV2 TGTGCCAGCAACCTAGCGGGCACCCTCGATACGCAGTATTTT CASNLAGTLDTQYF
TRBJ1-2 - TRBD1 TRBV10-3 TGTGCCATCGGTACTATGTCCAGGGGGGACTATGGCTACACCTTC CAIGTMSRGDYGYTF
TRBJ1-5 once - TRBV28 TGTGCCAGCACAGTCCAGTTTAGGGGCTACCAGCATTTT CASTVQFRGYQHF
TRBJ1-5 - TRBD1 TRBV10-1 TGCGCCAGCAGTGACTCAGGACAGGGAGATTTTAGGGGCAATCAGCCCCAGCATTTT CASSDSGQGDFRGNQPQHF
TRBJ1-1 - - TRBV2 TGTGCCAGCCAACAAACAGGGCCCAGCACTGAAGCTTTCTTT CASQQTGPSTEAFF
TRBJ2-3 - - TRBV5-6 TGTGCCAGCAGCGGGGCCTTAACAGATACGCAGTATTTT CASSGALTDTQYF
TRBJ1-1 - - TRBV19 TGTGCCAGTAGTAGCCCCGGGGGACTCGACGGCCTTGCTTTCTTT CASSSPGGLDGLAFF
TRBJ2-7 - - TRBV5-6 TGTGCCAGCAGCTTGGGGCGGACCTACGAGCAGTACTTC CASSLGRTYEQYF
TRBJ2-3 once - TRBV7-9 TGTGCCAGCAGCTTACAGACAGATACGCAGTATTTT CASSLQTDTQYF
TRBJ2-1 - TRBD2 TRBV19 TGTGCCAGTAGCCGGACTAGCGGGAGCCAAAAATCCTACAATGAGCAGTTCTTC CASSRTSGSQKSYNEQFF
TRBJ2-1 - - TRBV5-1 TGCGCCAGCAGCCACGCGGCGCGGGTGGAGGATGAGCAGTTCTTC CASSHAARVEDEQFF
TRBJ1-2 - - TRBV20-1 TGCAGTGCTATCAGCTATGGCTACACCTTC CSAISYGYTF
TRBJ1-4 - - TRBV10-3 TGTGCCGTGACCGGGACAAAAAATGAAAAACTGTTTTTT CAVTGTKNEKLFF